One and the same sample provided the 28 T cell receptor beta chains below, sequenced in a study of T cells in Graves' hyperthyroidism and ophthalmopathy. Researchers took RNA transcripts and amplified the TCR beta CDR3 regions from them. An initial round of RT-PCR targeting the TCR CDR3 relied on the HTBI primer set. TCRdb analysed the multiplex PCR reads with MiXCR anew, one entry per CDR3 protein. The data contain about 410,000 distinct CDR3 sequences, roughly 14% of them singletons. The sequencing sample was made of blood. These receptor sequences come from a man aged 18 to 30 with Graves' ophthalmopathy.

This clonotype was seen only a few times. This chain links TRBV19 with TRBJ1-4; D uncertain. Germline values: CDR1 LNHDA, CDR2 SQIVND (reference sequence). This CDR3 contains 13 residues. The V end lost 2 bases, the J end lost 4 bases, and 5 bases lay between the germline ends. CDR3 coding DNA: TGTGCCAGTAGTATAAACCGTAATGAAAAACTGTTTTTT. It is translated as CASSINRNEKLFF.

This clonotype appeared a few times. V gene TRBV4-1 combines with J gene TRBJ1-6; D is unclear. The germline V gene has CDR1 MGHRA and CDR2 YSYEKL. V lost 4 bases and J 10 bases, leaving 14 bases between the germline ends. The CDR3 runs 14 residues. The CDR3 here is CASSPPPAGSPLHF. The CDR3 bases are TGCGCCAGCAGCCCCCCTCCCGCCGGATCACCCCTCCACTTT.

This clonotype has at least ten counts. CDR3 DNA sequence: TGTGCCACCAACGGACAGGCAACCGGGGAGCTGTTTTTT. The encoded protein is CATNGQATGELFF. The genes are TRBV24-1 and TRBJ2-2, with TRBD1 matching over 7 bases. V was pared by 8 bases and J by 5 bases, with 4 bases of the junction left unmatched. The germline gives CDR1 KGHDR, CDR2 SFDVKD. The CDR3 covers 13 residues.

Many counts were recorded for this clonotype. The chain couples TRBV5-1 to TRBJ2-1; unclear D gene. Germline V gene sequence: CDR1 SGHRS, CDR2 YFSETQ. The CDR3 is 12 amino acids. The ends were cut back, 4 bases at V and 9 bases at J, with 11 bases in the middle. The CDR3: CASSGVKVEQFF. The CDR3 DNA is TGCGCCAGCAGCGGGGTTAAGGTTGAGCAGTTCTTC.

This clonotype was seen many times. The chain couples TRBV12-3 or TRBV12-4 to TRBJ1-5; D is perhaps TRBD1 (5 bases). Trimming pared 7 bases from V and 6 bases from J, leaving 10 bases between. The CDR3 loop spans 12 amino acids. In DNA, the CDR3 is TGTGCCAGCACTCAGGGTATTCAGCCCCAGCATTTT. Residues: CASTQGIQPQHF.

This clonotype was counted ten times or more. The rearrangement joins TRBV2 to TRBJ2-7; 9 nucleotides match TRBD1. Germline V lookup: CDR1 SNHLY, CDR2 FYNNEI. This CDR3 comprises 14 residues. The junction had 10 bases not matched to a gene; V was cut back by 7 bases and J by 6 bases. CDR3 protein: CASNSLGQGAEQYF. In DNA, the CDR3 is TGTGCCAGCAATTCTCTGGGACAGGGCGCCGAGCAGTACTTC.

A word on this clonotype: This may come from a read error, since a much larger clone is one base off. V is TRBV5-1 and J is TRBJ2-1; D gene ambiguous. The CDR3 has 12 amino acids. V lost 4 bases and J lost 8, with 10 bases in between. CDR1 is SGHRS, CDR2 YFSETQ, per germline. Here the CDR3 reads CASSHSPYEQFF. The DNA of the CDR3 is TGCGCCAGCAGCCACTCACCATATGAGCAGTTCTTC.

This clonotype was recorded many times. The chain employs TRBV7-9 and TRBJ2-5; D is unresolved. The CDR3 has 15 amino acids. The ends were cut back, 1 base at V and 6 bases at J, with 15 bases in the middle. The germline CDR1 and CDR2 sequences are SEHNR and FQNEAQ (reference sequence). The DNA for the CDR3 is TGTGCCAGCAGCTTAGTTGGCTCCCTTCGAAAGACCCAGTACTTC. Protein: CASSLVGSLRKTQYF. Based on the CDR3 plus reference TRBV7-9 and TRBJ2-5, the full variable domain is DTGVSQNPRHKITKRGQNVTFRCDPISEHNRLYWYRQTLGQGPEFLTYFQNEAQLEKSRLLSDRFSAERPKGSFSTLEIQRTEQGDSAMYLCASSLVGSLRKTQYFGPGTRLLVL.

This clonotype was counted only a few times. This chain joins TRBV12-3 or TRBV12-4 and TRBJ2-1, with TRBD2 matching 8 bases. Trimming took 3 bases from V and 9 from J; bases not matched to a gene: 4. The CDR3 runs 13 residues. CDR3 DNA sequence: TGTGCCAGCAGTTTTGGACTAGCCGGTGAGCAGTTCTTC. Its protein is CASSFGLAGEQFF.

The genes are TRBV11-2 and TRBJ1-4, with 8 bases matching TRBD1. V shed 6 bases, J shed 8 bases, and the junction held 17 bases outside the gene matches. CDR1 is SGHAT, CDR2 FQNNGV, per germline. CDR3 length equals 17 residues. This chain's CDR3 is CASSERQGATLSEKLFF. CDR3 nucleotides: TGTGCCAGCAGTGAAAGGCAGGGGGCTACCTTGAGCGAAAAACTGTTTTTT.

This clonotype was seen a handful of times. The chain recombines TRBV20-1 with TRBJ2-4; 7 nucleotides agree with TRBD1. Germline-derived CDR1 and CDR2 are DFQATT and SNEGSKA (reference sequence). The junction had 4 bases not matched to a gene; V was cut back by 3 bases and J by 8 bases. The CDR3 has 12 residues. The CDR3 loop is CSASGDSYIQYF. CDR3 nucleotide sequence: TGCAGTGCTAGCGGGGACAGTTACATTCAGTACTTC.

As for this clonotype: A clone one base away is much larger, so this may be a read error. The chain employs TRBV27 and TRBJ2-1; TRBD1 is a possible D gene (7 bases). Trimming left V 6 bases short and J 10 bases short, with 19 bases between. The CDR3 has 14 amino acids. Looked up from germline, CDR1 is MNHEY and CDR2 is SMNVEV (reference sequence). The CDR3 here is CASRAWDSTSEQFF. CDR3 DNA: TGTGCCAGCAGGGCTTGGGACAGTACTAGCGAGCAGTTCTTC.

This clonotype occurred many times. An end of the junction does not agree with germline; a read error may underlie this. V gene TRBV7-2 combines with J gene TRBJ2-5; D not resolved. The CDR3 length is 14 residues. CDR1 is SGHTA and CDR2 is FQGNSA in the germline V gene. For the CDR3, the DNA is TGTGCCAGCAGCTTAGCGGGAAGGGAAGAGAGCCAGTACTTC. Amino acids: CASSLAGREESQYF.

This clonotype was recorded at least ten times. V is TRBV14 and J is TRBJ1-2, with D unresolved. The CDR3 consists of 13 residues. V was pared by 3 bases and J by 8 bases, with 13 bases between. Germline-derived CDR1 and CDR2 are SGHDN and FVKESK. Written as DNA, the CDR3 is TGTGCCAGCAGCCAGTACTCGGGTAGCGGCTACACCTTC. Its translation is CASSQYSGSGYTF.

The V and J genes are TRBV7-8 and TRBJ2-6; 7 bases line up with TRBD1. Losses at the gene ends were 5 bases for V and 1 base for J; bases not matched to a gene: 11. Per germline, CDR1 SGHVS and CDR2 FQNEAQ. The CDR3 spans 18 residues. CDR3 sequence: CASSDREWATSGANVLTF. The CDR3 bases are TGTGCCAGCAGCGACAGGGAATGGGCGACGTCTGGGGCCAACGTCCTGACTTTC. Full variable domain (remainder filled in from reference TRBV7-8 and TRBJ2-6): GAGVSQSPRYKVAKRGQDVALRCDPISGHVSLFWYQQALGQGPEFLTYFQNEAQLDKSGLPSDRFFAERPEGSVSTLKIQRTQQEDSAVYLCASSDREWATSGANVLTFGAGSRLTVL.

In the case of this clonotype: One base away lies a much larger clone, so this may be a sequencing read error. No conserved phenylalanine or tryptophan is present at the end of the CDR3, so a read error is the likely explanation. This chain uses TRBV18 with TRBJ1-6, with TRBD1 matching over 10 bases. The trim removed 3 bases at V and 10 bases at J, leaving 3 bases unmatched. From germline, CDR1 is KGHSH and CDR2 LQKENI. This CDR3 is 14 amino acids long. The CDR3 reads CASSPGTGESPLHL. DNA for the CDR3: TGTGCCAGCTCACCCGGGACAGGGGAGTCACCCCTCCACCTT.

The chain joins TRBV25-1 to TRBJ2-7, with 9 bases lining up with TRBD1. This CDR3 is built from 15 residues. V was pared by 4 bases and J by 7 bases, with 11 bases of the junction left unmatched. Germline CDR1 and CDR2: MGHDK and SYGVNS. In nucleotides, the CDR3 is TGTGCCAGCAGTGCCTCCGGGACAGGGCAGGGAGAGCAGTACTTC. Translating it yields CASSASGTGQGEQYF.

V is TRBV19 and J is TRBJ2-3; 8 nucleotides match TRBD1. The CDR3 runs to 13 residues. V gave up 6 bases and J gave up 3 bases; unmatched junction bases: 2. Germline V gene lookup returns CDR1 LNHDA and CDR2 SQIVND (reference sequence). The CDR3 DNA follows: TGTGCCAGTAGACGACAGGGGACAGATACGCAGTATTTT. Its protein is CASRRQGTDTQYF.

Many counts were recorded for this clonotype. This rearrangement joins TRBV29-1 to TRBJ2-5; TRBD2 matches at 12 bases. This CDR3 has 18 residues. Per germline, CDR1 SQVTM and CDR2 ANQGSEA. Germline trimming cut 4 bases from V and 1 base from J; bases unmatched to any gene: 13. The DNA for the CDR3 is TGCAGCGTTGTGGGGGTGACTAGCGGGGGTACTCCCCAAGAGACCCAGTACTTC. This translates into CSVVGVTSGGTPQETQYF.

The V gene is TRBV19, the J gene TRBJ2-3, with no clear D. This CDR3 region has 14 residues. Germline CDR1 LNHDA, CDR2 SQIVND (reference sequence). Trimming left V 3 bases short and J 5 bases short, with 12 bases between. CDR3 residues: CASSITLGGDTQYF. The DNA of the CDR3 is TGTGCCAGTAGTATTACTCTAGGTGGAGATACGCAGTATTTT.

Comment on this clonotype: This may be a read error, as it is one base from a much larger clone. The CDR3 ends on some other residue instead of the conserved phenylalanine or tryptophan, so this is likely a read error. The chain combines TRBV5-4 with TRBJ1-1; 8 bases map to TRBD1. Germline CDR1 SGHNT, CDR2 YYREEE (reference sequence). V lost 4 bases, J lost 2 bases, and 7 bases stayed unmatched. The CDR3 covers 15 residues. The CDR3 here is CASSGGDRPNTEAFL. The DNA for the CDR3 is TGTGCCAGCAGCGGGGGGGACAGGCCTAACACTGAAGCTTTCCTT.

The rearrangement uses TRBV20-1 and TRBJ2-7; D is unclear. The CDR3 totals 12 residues. V lost 2 bases, J lost 4 bases, and 9 bases lay in between. The germline V gene encodes CDR1 DFQATT and CDR2 SNEGSKA (reference sequence). CDR3 nucleotides: TGCAGTGCTAGACGGCTAGATTACGAGCAGTACTTC. As protein: CSARRLDYEQYF.

The table lists this clonotype with many counts. V and J are TRBV7-9 and TRBJ2-7; 11 nucleotides match TRBD2. Germline trimming cut 4 bases from V and 7 bases from J; bases unmatched to any gene: 12. CDR1 and CDR2 (germline): SEHNR, FQNEAQ (reference sequence). This CDR3 has 16 amino acids. CDR3 loop: CASSSLAGGPVYEQYF. DNA of the CDR3: TGTGCCAGCAGCTCCTTAGCGGGAGGGCCCGTCTATGAGCAGTACTTC.

This clonotype was seen a handful of times. The rearrangement uses TRBV7-9 and TRBJ2-1; 8 positions match TRBD2. CDR1 is SEHNR and CDR2 is FQNEAQ in the germline V gene (reference sequence). The V gene end was trimmed by 7 bases and the J gene end by 2 bases; junction bases not matched to a gene: 13. The CDR3 extends over 17 amino acids. CDR3 amino acids: CASISRTGTRTYNEQFF. Written as DNA, the CDR3 is TGTGCCAGCATATCCCGAACCGGGACTAGAACCTACAATGAGCAGTTCTTC.

Many counts were recorded for this clonotype. This sequence joins TRBV5-5 and TRBJ1-5, with no clear D. This CDR3 region has 14 residues. From germline, CDR1 is SGHKS and CDR2 YYEKEE (reference sequence). The V gene lost 4 bases and the J gene lost 6 bases, with 14 bases spanning the gap. The DNA of the CDR3 is TGTGCCAGCAGCAACGGCCCAATTTTTCAGCCCCAGCATTTT. This gives the protein CASSNGPIFQPQHF.

The chain employs TRBV9 and TRBJ2-3; D uncertain. Germline V gives CDR1 SGDLS, CDR2 YYNGEE. The CDR3 covers 15 residues. The ends were cut back, 4 bases at V and 2 bases at J, with 14 bases in the middle. The CDR3 sequence: CASSPLTAVTDTQYF. The CDR3 nucleotides are TGTGCCAGCAGCCCCCTAACGGCCGTCACAGATACGCAGTATTTT.

This clonotype was counted many times. The genes are TRBV24-1 and TRBJ1-1; 8 bases agree with TRBD1. Germline CDR1 and CDR2: KGHDR and SFDVKD. This CDR3 spans 13 amino acids. Trimming cost V 6 bases and J 7 bases; bases outside gene matches: 6. The CDR3 spells CATSPGGRGEAFF. The CDR3 DNA follows: TGTGCCACCAGTCCAGGGGGCAGAGGTGAAGCTTTCTTT.

This clonotype was counted at least ten times. V and J are TRBV15 and TRBJ2-1; D is unresolved. V lost 0 bases, J lost 8 bases, and 14 bases lay in between. Germline V gives CDR1 LNHNV, CDR2 YYDKDF (reference sequence). This CDR3 comprises 15 residues. CDR3 coding DNA: TGTGCCACCAGCAGAGATAACTCTGGGGTGGATGAGCAGTTCTTC. This encodes CATSRDNSGVDEQFF.